This T cell receptor (beta chain) emerged from a study of cytomegalovirus exposure and HLA in healthy donors. Germline V gives CDR1 KGHSH, CDR2 LQKENI. V dropped 3 bases and J dropped 1 base, with 6 bases sitting between them. The CDR3 is 13 residues long. This clone was seen only once. The antigen is not known. Study-level results: Most of the TCR beta V segments (in an earlier analysis) were productive either about 87% or about 30% of the time. Per published reports, the classifier diagnosed cytomegalovirus status with high specificity and sensitivity.

This PCR relied on a set of 60 Vbeta primers and 13 Jbeta primers. This table comes from immunoSEQ multiplex PCR, and its TCRdb copy is limited to in-frame clones, with some not included. The data contain roughly 130,000 clones, over 60% of them seen just once; the ten biggest clones take up 2%. The chain couples TRBV18 to TRBJ1-1; D unresolved. Sequencing was performed on PBMCs. The receptor was derived from a man aged 18 to 30 in good health and CMV-seronegative. In DNA, the CDR3 is TGTGCCAGCTCACCTCAAAAGAACACTGAAGCTTTCTTT. Translating gives CASSPQKNTEAFF.